One sample yielded the 31 T cell receptor beta chains listed below, sequenced in a study of T cell repertoires in aging, cancer and after chemotherapy. Peripheral blood genomic DNA, not sorted cells or RNA, was the template. Rearranged V-D-J TRB sequences were amplified with a mixed TRB-A/B primer pool. TCRdb analysed the multiplex PCR reads with MiXCR anew, one entry per CDR3 protein. The sample lists 7,500 or so distinct CDR3 sequences; about 38% were seen once. The specimen sequenced was blood. These TCRs come from a human donor in good health.

This clonotype appeared once. The V call is TRBV9, the J call TRBJ2-7; TRBD1 or TRBD2 may be the D gene (5 bases each). The V end lost 1 base, the J end lost 4 bases, and 12 bases lay between the germline ends. Germline lookup yields CDR1 SGDLS and CDR2 YYNGEE. The CDR3 is 14 amino acids. The CDR3 reads CASSVSTGGYEQYF. Here the CDR3 DNA reads TGTGCCAGCAGCGTAAGTACAGGAGGATACGAGCAGTACTTC.

This clonotype has only a few counts. The chain is built from TRBV20-1 and TRBJ2-3, with D possibly being TRBD2 (5 bases). Per germline, CDR1 DFQATT and CDR2 SNEGSKA (reference sequence). The V gene lost 5 bases and the J gene lost 6 bases, with 12 bases spanning the gap. The CDR3 consists of 12 residues. The DNA of the CDR3 is TGCAGTGCTCCTAAGGACTCTGATACGCAGTATTTT. As protein: CSAPKDSDTQYF.

The V and J genes are TRBV10-3 and TRBJ2-5; possibly TRBD1 for D (6 bases). The CDR3 is 13 residues long. Per germline, CDR1 ENHRY and CDR2 SYGVKD. V shed 5 bases and J shed 5 bases, with 12 bases lying between them. CDR3 coding DNA: TGTGCCATCAGTCAGGGGCGCGGGGAGACCCAGTACTTC. Amino acid sequence: CAISQGRGETQYF.

The gene calls are TRBV9 and TRBJ1-2; the match to TRBD1 covers 7 bases. CDR1 and CDR2 from the germline V gene are SGDLS and YYNGEE. The V and J ends lost 2 bases and 6 bases, in that order; junction bases with no gene match: 7. The CDR3 length is 14 residues. As DNA, the CDR3 is TGTGCCAGCAGCGTGGGTGGAGGGGGCAATGGCTACACCTTC. Amino acids: CASSVGGGGNGYTF.

V and J are TRBV18 and TRBJ2-7; 10 nucleotides agree with TRBD1. Trimming at V came to 0 bases and at J to 0 bases, leaving 2 bases not matched to a gene. The germline V gene has CDR1 KGHSH and CDR2 LQKENI. The CDR3 totals 16 residues. CDR3 DNA: TGTGCCAGCTCACCACCGGGACAGGGGTTCTCCTACGAGCAGTACTTC. This sequence encodes CASSPPGQGFSYEQYF.

There are a few counts of this clonotype. This chain joins TRBV20-1 and TRBJ2-5; TRBD2 agrees at 11 bases. CDR3 length equals 16 residues. The V segment lost 0 bases and the J segment 0 bases; nucleotides outside the gene matches: 3. In germline, CDR1 is DFQATT, CDR2 SNEGSKA (reference sequence). The chain's CDR3 is CSARDLTSGDQETQYF. For the CDR3, the DNA is TGCAGTGCTAGAGACTTGACTAGCGGGGACCAAGAGACCCAGTACTTC.

This clonotype was recorded a few times. The V gene is TRBV7-3, the J gene TRBJ2-1; possibly TRBD1 for D (7 bases). The V and J ends lost 4 bases and 8 bases respectively, with 9 bases between them. Germline V CDR1 and CDR2: SGHTA, FQGTGA. The CDR3 sequence is 12 residues long. CDR3 amino acids: CASSSGGHEQFF. CDR3 sequence (DNA): TGTGCCAGCAGCTCAGGGGGGCATGAGCAGTTCTTC. Looking up the rest from reference TRBV7-3 and TRBJ2-1 gives the full variable domain: GAGVSQTPSNKVTEKGKYVELRCDPISGHTALYWYRQSLGQGPEFLIYFQGTGAADDSGLPNDRFFAVRPEGSVSTLKIQRTERGDSAVYLCASSSGGHEQFFGPGTRLTVL.

The CDR3 region is CAWNGGTSTDTQYF. The CDR3 DNA reads TGTGCCTGGAATGGGGGGACTAGCACAGATACGCAGTATTTT. The rearrangement uses TRBV30 and TRBJ2-3; a weak D match, TRBD2 (6 bases). Per germline, CDR1 GTSNPN and CDR2 SVGIG (reference sequence). V lost 4 bases and J lost 0, with 11 bases in between. This CDR3 spans 14 amino acids.

The chain joins TRBV6-4 to TRBJ2-3; D call uncertain. Germline CDR1 MRHNA, CDR2 SNTAGT. This CDR3 is built from 17 residues. The V and J ends lost 7 bases and 1 base respectively, with 21 bases between them. The CDR3 sequence is CASKLGWAQRGTDTQYF. CDR3 nucleotides: TGTGCCAGCAAACTCGGCTGGGCCCAAAGAGGCACAGATACGCAGTATTTT.

This chain joins TRBV4-3 and TRBJ2-1; D not resolved. Per the germline V gene, CDR1 is LGHNA and CDR2 is YSLEER. The V end lost 4 bases, the J end lost 9 bases, and 13 bases lay between the germline ends. The CDR3 is 13 amino acids. CDR3 amino acids: CASSRGDTREQFF. The DNA for the CDR3 is TGCGCCAGCAGCCGCGGCGACACGCGTGAGCAGTTCTTC.

This clonotype has a handful of counts. Sequence at one end of the junction differs from germline and may be a read error. The rearrangement uses TRBV4-3 and TRBJ2-3; tentative D call: TRBD1 (6 bases). Germline assignment: CDR1 LGHNA and CDR2 YSLEER. CDR3 length: 13 amino acids. This chain's CDR3 is CASSQDQGDTQYF. The CDR3 DNA sequence: TGTGCCAGCAGCCAAGATCAGGGGGATACGCAGTATTTT.

In its sample, this clonotype was seen a few times. The genes are TRBV12-3 or TRBV12-4 and TRBJ2-7; TRBD2 agrees at 8 bases. Trimming at V came to 1 base and at J to 0 bases, leaving 11 bases not matched to a gene. This CDR3 contains 18 residues. The CDR3 nucleotides read TGTGCCAGCAGTTTAGTTTTTCGCGGGGGGCGATTCTCCTACGAGCAGTACTTC. Translation: CASSLVFRGGRFSYEQYF.

As for this clonotype: A junction boundary mismatches the germline segment, possibly from a read error. V usage is TRBV4-2 and J usage is TRBJ2-2; TRBD1 matches 10 bases. The length of the CDR3 is 16 residues. CDR1 and CDR2 (germline): LGHNA, YNFKEQ. The CDR3 protein is CASNRGQGSNTGELFF. CDR3 nucleotide sequence: TGCGCCAGCAATAGGGGACAGGGGTCGAACACCGGGGAGCTGTTTTTT.

Of note for this clonotype: One junction end disagrees with the germline gene, perhaps due to a read error. The chain combines TRBV6-5 with TRBJ1-4, with D perhaps matching TRBD1 (6 bases). The CDR3 covers 15 residues. Germline loops: CDR1 MNHEY, CDR2 SVGAGI. In nucleotides, the CDR3 is TGTGCAAGCAGTTTTACGTCGGGGGGCGGTGAAAAACTGTTTTTT. Its translation: CASSFTSGGGEKLFF.

In its sample, this clonotype is medium-sized (0.01 to 0.1%). V is TRBV29-1 and J is TRBJ1-2; 7 bases line up with TRBD1. Germline trimming cut 6 bases from V and 6 bases from J; bases unmatched to any gene: 13. CDR3 length: 14 amino acids. The germline V gene encodes CDR1 SQVTM and CDR2 ANQGSEA. CDR3 in amino acids: CSVKAGGSYDGYTF. The CDR3 DNA is TGCAGCGTCAAAGCAGGGGGGTCATATGATGGCTACACCTTC.

This clonotype has just a few counts. V gene TRBV6-4 combines with J gene TRBJ2-2; D perhaps matches TRBD2 (7 bases). Germline values: CDR1 MRHNA, CDR2 SNTAGT. The germline V and J ends were trimmed by 2 bases and 6 bases, with 16 bases remaining between them. This CDR3 is 16 amino acids long. The CDR3 is CASSDEGGAFSGELFF. The CDR3 DNA sequence: TGTGCCAGCAGTGACGAGGGGGGGGCTTTCTCCGGGGAGCTGTTTTTT.

This clonotype was counted a few times. The chain joins TRBV6-4 to TRBJ2-7, with 8 positions matching TRBD2. There are 15 residues in the CDR3. Germline V gene data show CDR1 as MRHNA and CDR2 as SNTAGT. With V trimmed by 5 bases and J by 0 bases, 6 bases remained unmatched. CDR3 residues: CASSYTSGNSYEQYF. The DNA of the CDR3 is TGTGCCAGCAGTTACACTAGCGGCAACTCCTACGAGCAGTACTTC.

By sample fraction, this clonotype is medium-sized (0.01 to 0.1%). The V and J genes are TRBV29-1 and TRBJ1-4; D possibly corresponds to TRBD1 (6 bases). The CDR3 consists of 13 residues. Trimming pared 4 bases from V and 7 bases from J, leaving 13 bases between. Per germline, CDR1 SQVTM and CDR2 ANQGSEA. CDR3 sequence reads: CSVGAGVGEKLFF. CDR3 bases: TGCAGCGTTGGCGCAGGGGTGGGTGAAAAACTGTTTTTT.

V is TRBV27 and J is TRBJ2-6; D not resolved. Trimming shortened V by 4 bases and J by 4 bases, and 8 bases separated the two germline ends. This CDR3 has 14 residues. Per the germline V gene, CDR1 is MNHEY and CDR2 is SMNVEV (reference sequence). The CDR3 here is CASSWSFGANVLTF. CDR3 in DNA: TGTGCCAGCAGTTGGTCTTTCGGGGCCAACGTCCTGACTTTC.

In this sample, this clonotype turned up a few times. The chain employs TRBV27 and TRBJ1-2; 7 nucleotides align to TRBD1. Germline loops: CDR1 MNHEY, CDR2 SMNVEV (reference sequence). After removal of 5 bases from V and 8 bases from J, the junction contained 14 bases not matched to a gene. CDR3 length equals 15 residues. CDR3 sequence: CASSPQHTGANGYTF. The CDR3 DNA is TGTGCCAGCAGTCCTCAGCACACAGGGGCGAACGGCTACACCTTC.

This sequence joins TRBV29-1 and TRBJ2-7; 11 bases agree with TRBD1. The CDR3 length is 15 residues. V lost 3 bases and J lost 6; bases outside the gene matches: 10. Germline values: CDR1 SQVTM, CDR2 ANQGSEA. The CDR3 spells CSVDEAGQGAGEQYF. CDR3 nucleotides: TGCAGCGTTGATGAAGCCGGACAGGGGGCCGGCGAGCAGTACTTC.

This chain uses TRBV30 with TRBJ1-1, with D hard to call. V lost 2 bases and J lost 2, with 12 bases in between. Per germline, CDR1 GTSNPN and CDR2 SVGIG (reference sequence). CDR3 length: 14 amino acids. The CDR3 here is CAWSFETRNTEAFF. The CDR3 nucleotides are TGTGCCTGGAGTTTTGAGACAAGAAACACTGAAGCTTTCTTT. Drawing the rest from reference TRBV30 and TRBJ1-1, the complete variable domain is SQTIHQWPATLVQPVGSPLSLECTVEGTSNPNLYWYRQAAGRGLQLLFYSVGIGQISSEVPQNLSASRPQDRQFILSSKKLLLSDSGFYLCAWSFETRNTEAFFGQGTRLTVV.

V and J are TRBV5-1 and TRBJ2-1; TRBD1 matches at 9 bases. The J call may be wrong; the DNA end is better matched by TRBJ2-7. Germline V gene lookup returns CDR1 SGHRS and CDR2 YFSETQ. The CDR3 loop spans 14 amino acids. In DNA form, the CDR3 reads TGCGCCAGCATCTTTCGGGACAGGGTCGACGAGCAGTACTTC. This translates into CASIFRDRVDEQYF.

This chain joins TRBV7-2 and TRBJ2-3; D may match TRBD1 or TRBD2 (6 bases each). This CDR3 has 15 residues. The germline V and J ends were trimmed by 0 bases and 14 bases, with 21 bases remaining between them. Germline values: CDR1 SGHTA, CDR2 FQGNSA. Written as DNA, the CDR3 is TGTGCCAGCAGCTTAGCGGGGGGCCCCCCACAGCAAGTGTATTTT. This sequence encodes CASSLAGGPPQQVYF.

This clonotype qualifies as medium-sized. CDR3 coding DNA: TGTGCCAGCAGCCCCGGAGACCTTAGCAATCAGCCCCAGCATTTT. Translating it yields CASSPGDLSNQPQHF. The chain is built from TRBV11-2 and TRBJ1-5; D is unresolved. CDR1 and CDR2 (germline): SGHAT, FQNNGV. V was trimmed by 5 bases and J by 0 bases, leaving 11 bases between them. The CDR3 covers 15 residues.

This clonotype is medium-sized (0.01 to 0.1%) within its sample. The rearrangement joins TRBV6-2 or TRBV6-3 to TRBJ2-7; a possible D gene is TRBD2 (6 bases). CDR1 and CDR2 from the germline V gene are MNHEY and SVGEGT. The CDR3 has 14 amino acids. Trimming pared 7 bases from V and 3 bases from J, leaving 16 bases between. The DNA of the CDR3 is TGTGCCAGCAACCGCAGGGAGGCCCACTACGAGCAGTACTTC. Translated, it gives CASNRREAHYEQYF.

The chain carries TRBV25-1 and TRBJ2-1, with a possible D match to TRBD2 (7 bases). This CDR3 has 16 residues. V lost 4 bases to trimming and J lost 2 bases, with 15 bases between them. Per the germline V gene, CDR1 is MGHDK and CDR2 is SYGVNS. As DNA, the CDR3 is TGTGCCAGCAGTGGGCCCCAAGGGGGGGCCTACAATGAGCAGTTCTTC. This translates into CASSGPQGGAYNEQFF.

The rearrangement uses TRBV12-3 or TRBV12-4 and TRBJ2-1; TRBD1 matches at 7 bases. With V trimmed by 0 bases and J by 0 bases, 5 bases remained unmatched. The CDR3 is 17 residues long. As DNA, the CDR3 is TGTGCCAGCAGTTTAGCCATGACAGGGAGCTCCTACAATGAGCAGTTCTTC. Amino acid sequence: CASSLAMTGSSYNEQFF.

The chain employs TRBV10-2 and TRBJ2-5; TRBD2 aligns across 8 bases. The length of the CDR3 is 15 residues. V lost 0 bases, J lost 2 bases, and 2 bases stayed unmatched. The germline V gene encodes CDR1 WSHSY and CDR2 SAAADI. Here the CDR3 reads CASSESPGGQETQYF. The CDR3 nucleotides read TGCGCCAGCAGTGAGTCCCCGGGGGGGCAAGAGACCCAGTACTTC.

The V gene is TRBV4-3, the J gene TRBJ2-7, with TRBD1 as a possible D gene (5 bases). The germline CDR1 and CDR2 sequences are LGHNA and YSLEER. The CDR3 runs to 14 residues. Trimming took 3 bases from V and 2 from J, leaving 11 bases between them. CDR3 in amino acids: CASSQKGSAYEQYF. For the CDR3, the DNA is TGCGCCAGCAGCCAGAAGGGGTCTGCCTACGAGCAGTACTTC.

In this sample, this clonotype turned up once. V is TRBV6-4 and J is TRBJ2-3, with 8 bases lining up with TRBD2. V shed 2 bases and J 4 bases; nucleotides not matched to a gene: 5. CDR1 is MRHNA and CDR2 is SNTAGT in the germline V gene. The CDR3 length is 15 residues. The CDR3 here is CASSDESGGADTQYF. The CDR3 DNA reads TGTGCCAGCAGTGACGAGAGCGGGGGCGCAGATACGCAGTATTTT.